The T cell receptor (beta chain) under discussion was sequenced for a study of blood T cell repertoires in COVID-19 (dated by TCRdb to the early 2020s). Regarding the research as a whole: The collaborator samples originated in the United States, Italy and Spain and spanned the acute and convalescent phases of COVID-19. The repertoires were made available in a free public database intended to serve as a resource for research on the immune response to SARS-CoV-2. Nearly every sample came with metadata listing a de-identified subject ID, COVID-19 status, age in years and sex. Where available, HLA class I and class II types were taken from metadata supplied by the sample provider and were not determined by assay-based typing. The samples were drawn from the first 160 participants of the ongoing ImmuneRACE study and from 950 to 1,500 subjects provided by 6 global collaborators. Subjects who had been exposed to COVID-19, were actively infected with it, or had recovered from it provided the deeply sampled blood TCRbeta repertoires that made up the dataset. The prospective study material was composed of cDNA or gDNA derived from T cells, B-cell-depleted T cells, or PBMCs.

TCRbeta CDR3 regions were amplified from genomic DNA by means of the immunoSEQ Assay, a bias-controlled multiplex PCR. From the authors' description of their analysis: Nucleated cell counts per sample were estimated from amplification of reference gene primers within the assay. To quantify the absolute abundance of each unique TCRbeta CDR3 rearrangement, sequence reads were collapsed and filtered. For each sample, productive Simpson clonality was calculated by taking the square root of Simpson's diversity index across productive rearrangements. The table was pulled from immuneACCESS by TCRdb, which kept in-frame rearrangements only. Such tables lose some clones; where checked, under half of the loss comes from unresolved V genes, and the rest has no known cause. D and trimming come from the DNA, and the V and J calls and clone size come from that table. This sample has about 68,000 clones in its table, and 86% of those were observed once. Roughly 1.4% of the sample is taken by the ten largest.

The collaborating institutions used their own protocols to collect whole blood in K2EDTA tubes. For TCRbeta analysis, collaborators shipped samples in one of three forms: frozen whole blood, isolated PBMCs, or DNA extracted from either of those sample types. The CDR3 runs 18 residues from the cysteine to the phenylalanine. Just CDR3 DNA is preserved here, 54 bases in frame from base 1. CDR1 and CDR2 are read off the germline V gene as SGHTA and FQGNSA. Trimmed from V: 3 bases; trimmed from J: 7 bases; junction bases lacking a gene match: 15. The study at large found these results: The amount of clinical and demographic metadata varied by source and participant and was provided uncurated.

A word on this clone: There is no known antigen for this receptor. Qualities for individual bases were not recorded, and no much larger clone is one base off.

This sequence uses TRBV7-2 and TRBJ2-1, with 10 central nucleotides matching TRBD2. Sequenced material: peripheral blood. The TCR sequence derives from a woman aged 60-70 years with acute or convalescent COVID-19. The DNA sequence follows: TGTGCCAGCAGCTTTAGGATTAAGCGGGGGGGCCAAACAAATGAGCAGTTCTTC. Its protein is CASSFRIKRGGQTNEQFF.